The T cell receptor (beta chain) under discussion was sequenced for a study of blood T cell repertoires in COVID-19. Study background: Acute and convalescent COVID-19 samples came from the United States, Italy and Spain.

Some clones are missing from TCRdb's copy, which holds only in-frame ones; the method was immunoSEQ multiplex PCR. The sample has 270,000 or so clones; over 75% are singletons. This CDR3 comprises 13 residues. Trimming removed 1 base from V and 8 bases from J, with 8 bases in between. CDR1 and CDR2 from the germline V gene are SEHNR and FQNEAQ (reference sequence). This TCR was sampled from a human donor in a cohort sampled during active COVID-19. The sequencing sample was made of peripheral blood. V and J are TRBV7-9 and TRBJ2-2; no firm D call. The CDR3 loop is CASSLGSVGELFF. In DNA, the CDR3 is TGTGCCAGCAGCTTAGGTTCCGTTGGGGAGCTGTTTTTT.